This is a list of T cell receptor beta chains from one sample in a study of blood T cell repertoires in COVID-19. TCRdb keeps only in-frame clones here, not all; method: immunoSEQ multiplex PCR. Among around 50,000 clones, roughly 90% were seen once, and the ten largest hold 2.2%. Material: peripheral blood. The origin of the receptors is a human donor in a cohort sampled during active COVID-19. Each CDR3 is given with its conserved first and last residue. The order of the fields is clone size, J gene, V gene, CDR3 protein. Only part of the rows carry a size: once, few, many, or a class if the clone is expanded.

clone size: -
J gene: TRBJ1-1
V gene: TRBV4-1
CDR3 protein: CASSRPGQGPEAFF

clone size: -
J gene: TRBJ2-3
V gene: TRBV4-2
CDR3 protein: CASSQQAGMTDTQYF

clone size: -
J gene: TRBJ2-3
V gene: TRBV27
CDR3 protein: CASSFGGTDTQYF

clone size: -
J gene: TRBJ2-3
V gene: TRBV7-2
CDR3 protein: CASTLKGLSFTDTQYF

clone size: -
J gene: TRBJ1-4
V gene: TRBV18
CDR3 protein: CASSPIRGIGGQSEKLFF

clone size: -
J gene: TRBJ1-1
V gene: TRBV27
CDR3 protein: CASSPPGGGEAFF

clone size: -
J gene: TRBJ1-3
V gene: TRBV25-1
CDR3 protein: CASSPQAVSGNTIYF

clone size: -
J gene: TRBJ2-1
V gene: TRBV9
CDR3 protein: CASSLLAVGNEQFF

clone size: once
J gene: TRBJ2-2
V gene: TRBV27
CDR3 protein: CASSFLAGELFF

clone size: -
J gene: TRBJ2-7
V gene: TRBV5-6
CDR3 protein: CASSGGLRTGKPYEQYF

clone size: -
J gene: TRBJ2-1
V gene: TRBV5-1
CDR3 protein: CASSLRDSSSYNEQFF

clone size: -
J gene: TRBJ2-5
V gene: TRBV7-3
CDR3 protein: CASSLMQGKETQYF

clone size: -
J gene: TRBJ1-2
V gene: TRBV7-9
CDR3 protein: CASSQPGQLNGYTF

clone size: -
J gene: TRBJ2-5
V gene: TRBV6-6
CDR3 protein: CASSYGLGGETQYF

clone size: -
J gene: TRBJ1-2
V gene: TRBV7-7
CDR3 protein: CASSLGDRANYGYTF

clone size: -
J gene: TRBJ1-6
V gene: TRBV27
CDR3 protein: CASRPGQGNSPLHF

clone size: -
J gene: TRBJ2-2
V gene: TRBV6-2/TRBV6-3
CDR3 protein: CASSLGRQVGASGELFF

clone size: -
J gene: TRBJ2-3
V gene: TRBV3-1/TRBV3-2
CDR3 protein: CASSPGLGTDTQYF

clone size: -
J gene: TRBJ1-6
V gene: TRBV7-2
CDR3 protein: CASSLGQGVSSYNSPLHF

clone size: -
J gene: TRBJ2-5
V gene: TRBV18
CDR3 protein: CASSERTLGGSQETQYF

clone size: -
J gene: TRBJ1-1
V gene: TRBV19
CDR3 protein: CASSITYPRWRMNTEAFF